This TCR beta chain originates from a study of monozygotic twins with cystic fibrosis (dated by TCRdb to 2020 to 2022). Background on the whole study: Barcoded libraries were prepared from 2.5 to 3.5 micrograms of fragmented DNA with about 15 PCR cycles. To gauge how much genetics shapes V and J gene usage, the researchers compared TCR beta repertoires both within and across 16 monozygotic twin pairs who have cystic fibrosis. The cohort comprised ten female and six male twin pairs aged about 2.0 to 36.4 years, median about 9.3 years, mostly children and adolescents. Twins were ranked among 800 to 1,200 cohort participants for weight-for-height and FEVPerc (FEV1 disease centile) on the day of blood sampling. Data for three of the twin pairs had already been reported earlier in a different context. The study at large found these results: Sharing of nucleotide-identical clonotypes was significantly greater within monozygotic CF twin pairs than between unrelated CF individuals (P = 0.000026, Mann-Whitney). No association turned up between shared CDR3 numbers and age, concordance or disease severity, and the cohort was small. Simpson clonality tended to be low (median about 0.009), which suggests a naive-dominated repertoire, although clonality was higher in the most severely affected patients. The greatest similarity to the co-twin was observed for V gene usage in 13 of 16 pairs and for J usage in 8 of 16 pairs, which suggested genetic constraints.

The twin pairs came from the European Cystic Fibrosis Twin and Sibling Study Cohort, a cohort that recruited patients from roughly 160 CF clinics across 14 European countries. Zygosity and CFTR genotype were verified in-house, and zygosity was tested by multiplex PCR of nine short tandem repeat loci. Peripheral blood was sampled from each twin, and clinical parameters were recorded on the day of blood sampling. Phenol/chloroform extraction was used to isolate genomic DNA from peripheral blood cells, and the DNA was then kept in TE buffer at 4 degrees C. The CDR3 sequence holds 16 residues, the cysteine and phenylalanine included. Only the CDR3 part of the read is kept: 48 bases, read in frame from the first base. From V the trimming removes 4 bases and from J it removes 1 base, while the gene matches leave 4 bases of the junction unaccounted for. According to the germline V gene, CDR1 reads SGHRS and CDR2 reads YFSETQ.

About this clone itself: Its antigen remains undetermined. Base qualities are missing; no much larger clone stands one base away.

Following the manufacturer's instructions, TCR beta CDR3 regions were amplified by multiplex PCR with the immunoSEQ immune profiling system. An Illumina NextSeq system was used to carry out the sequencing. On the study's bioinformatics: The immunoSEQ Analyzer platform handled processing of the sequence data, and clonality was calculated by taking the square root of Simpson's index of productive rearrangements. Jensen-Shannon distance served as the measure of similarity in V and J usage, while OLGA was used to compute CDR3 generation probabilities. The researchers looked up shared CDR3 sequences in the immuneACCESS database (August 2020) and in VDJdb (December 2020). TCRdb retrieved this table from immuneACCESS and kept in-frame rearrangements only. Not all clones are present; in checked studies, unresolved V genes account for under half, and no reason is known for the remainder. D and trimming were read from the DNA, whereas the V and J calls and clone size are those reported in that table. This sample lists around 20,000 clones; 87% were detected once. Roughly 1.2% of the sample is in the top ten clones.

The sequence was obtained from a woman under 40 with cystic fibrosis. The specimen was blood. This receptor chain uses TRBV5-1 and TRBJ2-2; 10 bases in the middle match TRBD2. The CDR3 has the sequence CASSESSGGNTGELFF. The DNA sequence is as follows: TGCGCCAGCAGCGAATCTAGCGGGGGGAACACCGGGGAGCTGTTTTTT.